A selection of T cell receptor beta chains follows, all from one sample in a study of shared clonotypes between healthy human individuals. Clones were sequenced by immunoSEQ multiplex PCR, and TCRdb holds only the in-frame ones, with some missing. The top ten hold around 1.7% of the sample, which has about 2,100,000 clones, about 92% seen once. Sequenced: naive CD8+ T cells from PBMCs. These receptors were collected from a man between 18 and 35 years old in good health. Some clones in this sample may be carry-over from other donors' samples. The CDR3 runs from the conserved cysteine through the conserved F or W. D genes are given only for firm matches. Only some rows state a clone size, as once, few, many or a class for expanded clones.

j_call,d_call,clone_size,cdr3_length,v_call,cdr3_nt,cdr3_aa
TRBJ1-1,TRBD1,-,13,TRBV13,TGTGCCAGCAGTCCAACAGGGGGGACTGAAGCTTTCTTT,CASSPTGGTEAFF
TRBJ2-3,TRBD2,-,19,TRBV9,TGTGCCAGCAGCCCAGGACTCGGAACTAGCGGGAGGTTAACAGATACGCAGTATTTT,CASSPGLGTSGRLTDTQYF
TRBJ1-5,TRBD1,-,15,TRBV6-1,TGTGCCAGCAGCGACAGGGCTGGTAGCAATCAGCCCCAGCATTTT,CASSDRAGSNQPQHF
TRBJ2-7,-,-,15,TRBV6-5,TGTGCCAGCAGTTACTTCGCGAATCCAACCTACGAGCAGTACTTC,CASSYFANPTYEQYF
TRBJ2-3,-,-,14,TRBV7-3,TGTGCCAGCAGCTCGGGCCCATCCGGGGGAGTGCAGTATTTT,CASSSGPSGGVQYF
TRBJ2-2,-,-,13,TRBV13,TGTGCCAGCAGCTTAAGGGGCACGGGGGAGCTGTTTTTT,CASSLRGTGELFF
TRBJ2-3,-,-,14,TRBV29-1,TGCAGCGTCTATGGGGACGCAGGGGTCGATACGCAGTATTTT,CSVYGDAGVDTQYF
TRBJ1-5,TRBD1,-,15,TRBV27,TGTGCCAGCAGTCTAGGGGCAGGGGGGTATCAGCCCCAGCATTTT,CASSLGAGGYQPQHF
TRBJ2-7,-,once,14,TRBV27,TGTGCCAGCAGTTTGACGGGACACATTTCCGAGCAGTACTTC,CASSLTGHISEQYF
TRBJ2-1,TRBD1,-,15,TRBV27,TGTGCCAGCAGTTTATTGGGACAGGTCTACAATGAGCAGTTCTTC,CASSLLGQVYNEQFF
TRBJ1-2,-,-,16,TRBV27,TGTGCCAGCAGTCCTATCCAGGGCCTAACTAACTATGGCTACACCTTC,CASSPIQGLTNYGYTF
TRBJ2-1,TRBD2,-,14,TRBV15,TGTGCCACCACGGCGGGAGGGCAATTTGATGAGCAGTTCTTC,CATTAGGQFDEQFF
TRBJ2-3,TRBD1,-,15,TRBV27,TGTGCCAGCAGTATCCGGACAGGGGGCACAGATACGCAGTATTTT,CASSIRTGGTDTQYF
TRBJ1-1,TRBD1,-,15,TRBV5-6,TGTGCCAGCAGCTTAGGGACAGGGGGTGGTTCAGAAGCTTTCTTT,CASSLGTGGGSEAFF
TRBJ1-2,-,-,17,TRBV2,TGTGCCAGCTTCGGTTATTCCGGGACGGATAATAACTATGGCTACACCTTC,CASFGYSGTDNNYGYTF
TRBJ2-3,-,-,15,TRBV4-3,TGCGCCAGCAGCCAATACCATACGGGCACAGATACGCAGTATTTT,CASSQYHTGTDTQYF
TRBJ2-1,TRBD2,-,17,TRBV19,TGTGCCAGTAGCTGGGACCGGGCGGGAGGCGATTACAATGAGCAGTTCTTC,CASSWDRAGGDYNEQFF
TRBJ2-5,TRBD2,-,15,TRBV28,TGTGCCAGCAGAGCCTTTGGGACCGGGGGGGAGACCCAGTACTTC,CASRAFGTGGETQYF
TRBJ2-7,TRBD1,once,14,TRBV28,TGTGCCAGCAGGACACAGGGGAGCTCCTACGAGCAGTACTTC,CASRTQGSSYEQYF
TRBJ2-3,TRBD2,-,19,TRBV19,TGTGCCAGTAGTATAGAGCCTAGCGGGAGCTTGGGGGGCACAGATACGCAGTATTTT,CASSIEPSGSLGGTDTQYF
TRBJ2-7,-,-,12,TRBV5-4,TGTGCCAGCAGTTATGACGAGGTAAAGCAGTACTTC,CASSYDEVKQYF
TRBJ2-3,-,-,11,TRBV20-1,TGCAGTGCTCCCAACGCAGATACGCAGTATTTT,CSAPNADTQYF
TRBJ2-1,TRBD2,-,16,TRBV10-3,TGTGCCATCAGTGACCTTCAGAGCGGGAGTGGAAATGAGCAGTTCTTC,CAISDLQSGSGNEQFF
TRBJ2-1,TRBD1,-,13,TRBV7-3,TGTGCCAGCAGCTCTAACAGGGGTAGTGAGCAGTTCTTC,CASSSNRGSEQFF